The 8 T cell receptor beta chains below were found in one sample sequenced in a study of cytomegalovirus exposure and HLA in healthy donors. The PCR had 60 Vbeta and 13 Jbeta primers. Clones were read by immunoSEQ multiplex PCR, and TCRdb kept only the in-frame ones, dropping some. The table shows about 140,000 clones, with 70% to 80% occurring only once. The sample was PBMCs. The receptors derive from a man in his late teens or twenties in good health and CMV-seronegative.

The rearrangement uses TRBV15 and TRBJ2-3, with TRBD1 identical over 7 bases. Trimming at V came to 5 bases and at J to 3 bases, leaving 11 bases not matched to a gene. The CDR3 runs 16 residues. Germline V gene sequence: CDR1 LNHNV, CDR2 YYDKDF (reference sequence). Here the CDR3 DNA reads TGTGCCACCAGCGCGAGGAGGACAGGAGTTACAGATACGCAGTATTTT. Translation: CATSARRTGVTDTQYF. Based on the CDR3 plus reference TRBV15 and TRBJ2-3, the full variable domain is DAMVIQNPRYQVTQFGKPVTLSCSQTLNHNVMYWYQQKSSQAPKLLFHYYDKDFNNEADTPDNFQSRRPNTSFCFLDIRSPGLGDTAMYLCATSARRTGVTDTQYFGPGTRLTVL.

The gene calls are TRBV5-5 and TRBJ2-7, with 10 bases lining up with TRBD1. This CDR3 is 14 amino acids long. J was trimmed by 4 bases and V by 7 bases; bases with no gene match: 8. Germline-derived CDR1 and CDR2 are SGHKS and YYEKEE (reference sequence). Written as DNA, the CDR3 is TGTGCCAGCCTCCGGACAGGGGGTAGTTACGAGCAGTACTTC. Its protein is CASLRTGGSYEQYF. The full variable domain, in which reference TRBV5-5 and TRBJ2-7 provide the parts outside the CDR3, is DAGVTQSPTHLIKTRGQQVTLRCSPISGHKSVSWYQQVLGQGPQFIFQYYEKEERGRGNFPDRFSARQFPNYSSELNVNALLLGDSALYLCASLRTGGSYEQYFGPGTRLTVT.

This clone turned up a few times. The chain uses TRBV7-3 and TRBJ2-7, with 7 nucleotides matching TRBD1. This CDR3 has 12 residues. V was pared by 4 bases and J by 6 bases, with 3 bases of the junction left unmatched. Germline V gene data show CDR1 as SGHTA and CDR2 as FQGTGA. In nucleotides, the CDR3 is TGTGCCAGCAGCTCCGCAGGGGGCGAGCAGTACTTC. Translation: CASSSAGGEQYF.

The chain couples TRBV2 to TRBJ1-1, with D possibly matching TRBD1 (6 bases). Germline V gene data show CDR1 as SNHLY and CDR2 as FYNNEI. Trimming cost V 7 bases and J 4 bases, with 16 bases left between them. The CDR3 is 14 residues long. The CDR3, as DNA: TGTGCCAGCATCCCCGGACAGATTGGCACTGAAGCTTTCTTT. Protein sequence: CASIPGQIGTEAFF.

CDR3 sequence: CASSYSGVGNGYTF. In nucleotides, the CDR3 is TGTGCCAGCAGTTACTCAGGGGTTGGAAATGGCTACACCTTC. This sequence joins TRBV6-5 and TRBJ1-2; D perhaps matches TRBD1 (5 bases). V shed 0 bases and J shed 6 bases, with 11 bases lying between them. Germline V gene sequence: CDR1 MNHEY, CDR2 SVGAGI. The CDR3 runs 14 residues.

The chain joins TRBV7-9 to TRBJ2-5; 9 bases match TRBD2. This CDR3 contains 18 residues. Germline CDR1 and CDR2: SEHNR and FQNEAQ (reference sequence). The V and J ends lost 2 bases and 2 bases, in that order; junction bases with no gene match: 12. CDR3 region: CASSLTGNSGRNQETQYF. As DNA, the CDR3 is TGTGCCAGCAGCTTAACTGGGAATAGCGGGAGAAATCAAGAGACCCAGTACTTC. The complete variable domain, with remaining parts taken from reference TRBV7-9 and TRBJ2-5, reads DTGVSQNPRHKITKRGQNVTFRCDPISEHNRLYWYRQTLGQGPEFLTYFQNEAQLEKSRLLSDRFSAERPKGSFSTLEIQRTEQGDSAMYLCASSLTGNSGRNQETQYFGPGTRLLVL.

The CDR3 here is CASSLAGRDYEQYF. The CDR3 DNA follows: TGTGCCAGCAGCTTAGCAGGCAGGGACTACGAGCAGTACTTC. The V gene is TRBV11-1, the J gene TRBJ2-5; tentatively, D is TRBD1 (5 bases). The DNA end lines up better with TRBJ2-7; the J call may be wrong. This CDR3 contains 14 residues. Germline CDR1 is SGHAT and CDR2 is FQDESV (reference sequence).

The CDR3 DNA sequence: TGTGCCAGCTCACCAAGGACTAGCCTTGGGAATGAGCAGTTCTTC. Amino acid sequence: CASSPRTSLGNEQFF. V and J are TRBV18 and TRBJ2-1, with 8 bases aligning to TRBD2. V lost 2 bases, J lost 7 bases, and 7 bases stayed unmatched. Per the germline V gene, CDR1 is KGHSH and CDR2 is LQKENI. The CDR3 runs 15 residues. Full variable domain (rest looked up from reference TRBV18 and TRBJ2-1): NAGVMQNPRHLVRRRGQEARLRCSPMKGHSHVYWYRQLPEEGLKFMVYLQKENIIDESGMPKERFSAEFPKEGPSILRIQQVVRGDSAAYFCASSPRTSLGNEQFFGPGTRLTVL.